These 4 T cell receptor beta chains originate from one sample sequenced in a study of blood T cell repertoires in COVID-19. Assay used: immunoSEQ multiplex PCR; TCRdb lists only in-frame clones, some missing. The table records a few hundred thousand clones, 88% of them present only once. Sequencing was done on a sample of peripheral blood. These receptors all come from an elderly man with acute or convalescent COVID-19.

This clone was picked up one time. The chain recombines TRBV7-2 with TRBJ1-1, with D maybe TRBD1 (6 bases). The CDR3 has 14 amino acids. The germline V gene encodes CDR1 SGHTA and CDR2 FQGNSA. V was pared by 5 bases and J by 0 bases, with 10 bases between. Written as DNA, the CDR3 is TGTGCCAGCAGCAGACAGGTCATGAACACTGAAGCTTTCTTT. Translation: CASSRQVMNTEAFF.

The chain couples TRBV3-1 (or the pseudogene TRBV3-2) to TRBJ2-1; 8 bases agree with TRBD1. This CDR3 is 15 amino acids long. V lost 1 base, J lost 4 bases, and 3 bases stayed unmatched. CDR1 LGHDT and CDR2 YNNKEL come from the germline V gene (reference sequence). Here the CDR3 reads CASSQGTGPYNEQFF. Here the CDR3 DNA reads TGTGCCAGCAGCCAAGGGACAGGGCCTTACAATGAGCAGTTCTTC.

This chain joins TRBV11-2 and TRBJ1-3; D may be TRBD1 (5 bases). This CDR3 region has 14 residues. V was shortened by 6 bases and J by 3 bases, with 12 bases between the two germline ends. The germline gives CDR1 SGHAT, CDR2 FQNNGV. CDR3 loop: CASRRQIGGNTIYF. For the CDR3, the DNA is TGTGCCAGCAGACGACAGATAGGTGGAAACACCATATATTTT. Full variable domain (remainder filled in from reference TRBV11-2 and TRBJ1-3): EAGVAQSPRYKIIEKRQSVAFWCNPISGHATLYWYQQILGQGPKLLIQFQNNGVVDDSQLPKDRFSAERLKGVDSTLKIQPAKLEDSAVYLCASRRQIGGNTIYFGEGSWLTVV.

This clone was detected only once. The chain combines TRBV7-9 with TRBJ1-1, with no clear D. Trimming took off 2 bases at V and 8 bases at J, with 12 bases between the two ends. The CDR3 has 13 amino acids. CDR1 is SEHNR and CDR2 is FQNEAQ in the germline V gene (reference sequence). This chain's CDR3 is CASSLLERWEAFF. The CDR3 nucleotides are TGTGCCAGCAGCTTACTAGAGAGGTGGGAAGCTTTCTTT.